Listed here are 6 T cell receptor beta chains from one sample, sequenced in a study of T cells in Graves' hyperthyroidism and ophthalmopathy. From RNA transcripts, TCR beta CDR3 regions were amplified. First-round RT-PCR targeting the TCR CDR3 was performed with the HTBI primer set. TCRdb reprocessed the multiplex PCR reads via MiXCR and lists one record per CDR3 protein. Here the sample spans 350,000 to 450,000 distinct CDR3 sequences, around an eighth being singletons. Sequencing input: blood. Every receptor here comes from a man aged 50-59 years with Graves' ophthalmopathy.

In this sample, this clonotype turned up a few times. J is TRBJ2-5 and V is TRBV9; the D gene is possibly TRBD2 (6 bases). The CDR3 length is 15 residues. Germline-derived CDR1 and CDR2 are SGDLS and YYNGEE. V was clipped by 4 bases and J by 5 bases, with 18 bases between them. The CDR3: CASSPLGGRQETQYF. CDR3 nucleotides: TGTGCCAGCAGCCCGCTGGGGGGACGGCAGGAGACCCAGTACTTC.

This clonotype was found a few times. The chain has TRBV19 and TRBJ2-1; TRBD2 agrees at 7 bases. This CDR3 is 14 amino acids long. In germline, CDR1 is LNHDA, CDR2 SQIVND (reference sequence). The V segment lost 5 bases and the J segment 5 bases; nucleotides outside the gene matches: 6. CDR3 DNA sequence: TGTGCCAGTAGTGATACCGGGACTAACAATGAGCAGTTCTTC. Residues: CASSDTGTNNEQFF.

With regard to this clonotype: It may be a read error: a sequence one base away is much more abundant. This rearrangement joins TRBV2 to TRBJ2-7; TRBD1 agrees at 9 bases. The CDR3 sequence is 14 residues long. In germline, CDR1 is SNHLY, CDR2 FYNNEI. The trim removed 10 bases at V and 2 bases at J, leaving 9 bases unmatched. CDR3 DNA sequence: TGTGCCACCAAATCGGGACAGGGCACCTACGAGCAGTACTTC. Protein: CATKSGQGTYEQYF.

In this sample, this clonotype turned up once. This chain joins TRBV19 and TRBJ2-7, with D maybe TRBD1 (6 bases). Germline CDR1 and CDR2: LNHDA and SQIVND (reference sequence). This CDR3 comprises 14 residues. Between the trimmed V and J ends, which lost 3 bases and 0 bases, there was a span of 9 bases. CDR3 DNA sequence: TGTGCCAGTAGTATTAGGGACAACTCCTACGAGCAGTACTTC. Amino acid sequence: CASSIRDNSYEQYF.

This clonotype has only a few counts. This chain links TRBV20-1 with TRBJ2-5, with D perhaps matching TRBD2 (6 bases). CDR1 is DFQATT and CDR2 is SNEGSKA in the germline V gene (reference sequence). The CDR3 has 14 residues. V lost 7 bases and J 5 bases, leaving 20 bases between the germline ends. The CDR3 coding sequence is TGCAGTGGGGAATCGGGAGCTCCCAGTGAGACCCAGTACTTC. This translates into CSGESGAPSETQYF.

The rearrangement uses TRBV7-8 and TRBJ2-2, with 12 nucleotides matching TRBD2. V shed 8 bases, J shed 2 bases, and the junction held 12 bases outside the gene matches. The CDR3 spans 18 residues. Germline V gene lookup returns CDR1 SGHVS and CDR2 FQNEAQ. Here the CDR3 reads CASFGGASGRANTGELFF. The CDR3 DNA is TGTGCCAGCTTTGGGGGCGCTAGCGGGAGGGCCAACACCGGGGAGCTGTTTTTT. The complete variable domain, with remaining parts taken from reference TRBV7-8 and TRBJ2-2, reads GAGVSQSPRYKVAKRGQDVALRCDPISGHVSLFWYQQALGQGPEFLTYFQNEAQLDKSGLPSDRFFAERPEGSVSTLKIQRTQQEDSAVYLCASFGGASGRANTGELFFGEGSRLTVL.